The following is a T cell receptor (beta chain) sequence with its context. Antigen: not known. Naivety among CD8 cells was defined by CD45RO negativity and positive CCR7 selection, thereby excluding terminally differentiated effector memory CD45RA+ cells. Donation came from healthy HIV-negative adults that had no recent acute infections or vaccinations. The sample comes from a study of shared clonotypes between healthy human individuals. The study, taken as a whole, reports: About 5% of naive CD4 clonotypes were shared across several donors. Relative to memory subsets, naive subsets generally showed larger estimated richness. Sampling involved blood alone; tissue repertoires likely differ.

Per germline, CDR1 MNHEY and CDR2 SMNVEV (reference sequence). Trimming left V 2 bases short and J 2 bases short, with 10 bases between. The CDR3 runs 15 residues. Sequencing was performed with immunoSEQ multiplex PCR; in TCRdb, only in-frame clones are kept and a portion is missing. The table shows about 800,000 clones, with about 96% occurring only once. The V call is TRBV27, the J call TRBJ1-3; D not resolved. The sequenced material came from naive CD8+ T cells sorted from blood. The TCR comes from a man younger than 45 in good health. The CDR3 DNA sequence: TGTGCCAGCAGTTTAATCCCTCCCCCTGGAAACACCATATATTTT. It codes for CASSLIPPPGNTIYF.